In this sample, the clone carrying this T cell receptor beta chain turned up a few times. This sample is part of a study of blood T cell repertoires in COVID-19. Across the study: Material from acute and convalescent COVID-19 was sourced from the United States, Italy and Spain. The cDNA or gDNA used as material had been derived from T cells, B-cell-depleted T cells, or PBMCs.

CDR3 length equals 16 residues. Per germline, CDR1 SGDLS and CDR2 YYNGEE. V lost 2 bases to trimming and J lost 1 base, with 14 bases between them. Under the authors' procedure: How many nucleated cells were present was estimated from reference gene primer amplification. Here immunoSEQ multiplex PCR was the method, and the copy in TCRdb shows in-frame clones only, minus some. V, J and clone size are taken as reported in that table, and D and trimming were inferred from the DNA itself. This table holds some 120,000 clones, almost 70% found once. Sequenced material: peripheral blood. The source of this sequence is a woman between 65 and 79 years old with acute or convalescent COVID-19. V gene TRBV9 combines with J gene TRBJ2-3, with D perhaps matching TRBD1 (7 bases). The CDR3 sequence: CASSVQGGVGTDTQYF. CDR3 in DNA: TGTGCCAGCAGCGTCCAGGGGGGAGTGGGCACAGATACGCAGTATTTT.